The clone carrying this T cell receptor (beta chain) was detected a few times. As yet, its antigen is unknown. The sample comes from a study of T cell repertoires in cytomegalovirus infection. Study as a whole: Both a matching HLA type and CMV infection were indicated by public TCR beta signatures. Overall study results and limits: Identification of carriers of CMV plus the relevant HLA was performed using cumulative public TCR beta family frequency. Clonotypes of TCR beta that were HLA-C-restricted and CMV-specific dominated the ex vivo response.

Germline values: CDR1 LNHDA, CDR2 SQIVND (reference sequence). Trimming took 5 bases from V and 7 from J, leaving 21 bases between them. CDR3 length equals 15 residues. Each CDR3 protein is one row after TCRdb ran MiXCR on the reads. The table lists roughly 230,000 distinct CDR3 sequences, over 15% of them singletons. The TCR sequence derives from a human donor in good health (CMV status not recorded). Some clones in this sample may be carry-over from other donors' samples. Sequencing was performed on CD8+ T cells from PBMCs. This chain connects TRBV19 to TRBJ2-7; D perhaps matches TRBD1 (7 bases). CDR3 loop: CASSFSTGRSGEQYF. CDR3 DNA: TGTGCCAGTAGTTTTTCGACAGGGAGGTCGGGGGAGCAGTACTTC.